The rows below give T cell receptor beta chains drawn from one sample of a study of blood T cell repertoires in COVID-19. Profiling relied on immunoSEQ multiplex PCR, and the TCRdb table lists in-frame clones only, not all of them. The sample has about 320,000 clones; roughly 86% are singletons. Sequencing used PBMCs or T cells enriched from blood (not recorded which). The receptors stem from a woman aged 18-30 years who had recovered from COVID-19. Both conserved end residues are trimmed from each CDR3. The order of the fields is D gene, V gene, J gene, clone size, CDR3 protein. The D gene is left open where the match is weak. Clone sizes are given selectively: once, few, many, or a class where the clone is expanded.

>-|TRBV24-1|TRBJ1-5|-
ATSDFGANQPQH
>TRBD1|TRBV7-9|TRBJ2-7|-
ASSPRDRTYEQY
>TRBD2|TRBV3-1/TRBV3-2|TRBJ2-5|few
ASTTIAGRQETQY
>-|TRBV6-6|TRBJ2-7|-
ASSYGASTAYEQY
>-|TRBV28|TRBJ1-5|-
ASRTVGKGGQPQH
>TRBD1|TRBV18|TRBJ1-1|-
ASSPGQVDRKAF
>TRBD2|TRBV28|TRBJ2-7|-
ASSLSSGGPPGH
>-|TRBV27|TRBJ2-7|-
ASSLSPQYEQY
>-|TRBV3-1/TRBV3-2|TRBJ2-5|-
ASSIRGAQETQY
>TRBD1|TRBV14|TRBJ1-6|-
ASSRGRDRESPLH
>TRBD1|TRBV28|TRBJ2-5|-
ASSPATGVEETQY
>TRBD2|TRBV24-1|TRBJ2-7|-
ATSGGTGTSVYEQY
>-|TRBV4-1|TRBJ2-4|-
ASSQGAARDRGNIQY
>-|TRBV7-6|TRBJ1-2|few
ASSPTYGWQGKYGYT